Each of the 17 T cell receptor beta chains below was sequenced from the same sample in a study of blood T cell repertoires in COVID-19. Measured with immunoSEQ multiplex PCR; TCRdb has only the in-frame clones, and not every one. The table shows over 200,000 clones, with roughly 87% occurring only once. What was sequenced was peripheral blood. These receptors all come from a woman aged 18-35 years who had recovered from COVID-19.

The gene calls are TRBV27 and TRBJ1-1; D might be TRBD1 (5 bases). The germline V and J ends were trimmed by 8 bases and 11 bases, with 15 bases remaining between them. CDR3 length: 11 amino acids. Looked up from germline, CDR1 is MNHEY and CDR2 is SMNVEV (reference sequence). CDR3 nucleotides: TGTGCCAGCGGCCTCGGTCAGGGTGCTTTCTTT. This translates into CASGLGQGAFF.

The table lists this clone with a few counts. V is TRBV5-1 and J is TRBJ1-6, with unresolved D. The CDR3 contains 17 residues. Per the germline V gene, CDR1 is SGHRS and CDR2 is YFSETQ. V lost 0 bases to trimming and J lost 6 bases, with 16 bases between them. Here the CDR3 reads CASSLVGGSETNSPLHF. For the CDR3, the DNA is TGCGCCAGCAGCTTGGTAGGAGGTTCAGAAACTAATTCACCCCTCCACTTT.

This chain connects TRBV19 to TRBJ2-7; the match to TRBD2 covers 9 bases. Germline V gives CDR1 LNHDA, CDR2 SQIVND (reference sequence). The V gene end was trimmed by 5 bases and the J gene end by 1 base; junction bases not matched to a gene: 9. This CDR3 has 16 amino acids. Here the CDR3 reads CASSLTWAGGSYEQYF. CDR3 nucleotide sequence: TGTGCCAGTAGTTTAACATGGGCGGGAGGGTCCTACGAGCAGTACTTC.

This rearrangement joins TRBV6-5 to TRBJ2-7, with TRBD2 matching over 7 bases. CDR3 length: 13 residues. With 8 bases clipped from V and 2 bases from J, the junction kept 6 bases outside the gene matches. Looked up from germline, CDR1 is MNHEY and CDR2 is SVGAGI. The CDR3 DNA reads TGTGCCAGCGCCGGGGGGTTGACCTACGAGCAGTACTTC. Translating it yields CASAGGLTYEQYF.

The CDR3 DNA follows: TGTGCCTGGTCGAGTGTATTGGCCTACGAGCAGTACTTC. Protein product: CAWSSVLAYEQYF. V gene TRBV30 combines with J gene TRBJ2-7; D unclear. CDR3 length: 13 residues. The germline gives CDR1 GTSNPN, CDR2 SVGIG (reference sequence). Trimming removed 5 bases from V and 2 bases from J, with 13 bases in between.

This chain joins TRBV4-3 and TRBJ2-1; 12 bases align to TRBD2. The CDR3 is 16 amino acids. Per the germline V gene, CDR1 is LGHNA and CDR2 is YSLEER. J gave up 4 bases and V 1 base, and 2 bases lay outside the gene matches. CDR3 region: CASSQGLAGVYNEQFF. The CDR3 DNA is TGCGCCAGCAGCCAAGGACTAGCGGGAGTATACAATGAGCAGTTCTTC.

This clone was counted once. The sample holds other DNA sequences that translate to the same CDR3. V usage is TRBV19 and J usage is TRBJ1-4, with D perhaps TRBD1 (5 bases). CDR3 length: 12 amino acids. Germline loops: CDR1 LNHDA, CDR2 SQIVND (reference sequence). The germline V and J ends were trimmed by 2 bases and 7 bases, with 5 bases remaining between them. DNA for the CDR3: TGTGCCAGTAGTATACAGGGTGAAAAACTGTTTTTT. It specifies CASSIQGEKLFF.

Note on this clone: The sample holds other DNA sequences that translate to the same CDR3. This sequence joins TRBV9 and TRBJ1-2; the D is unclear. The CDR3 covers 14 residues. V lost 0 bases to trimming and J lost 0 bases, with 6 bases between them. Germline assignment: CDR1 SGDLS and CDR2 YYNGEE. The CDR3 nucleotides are TGTGCCAGCAGCGTAGGGGGAGCTAACTATGGCTACACCTTC. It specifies CASSVGGANYGYTF.

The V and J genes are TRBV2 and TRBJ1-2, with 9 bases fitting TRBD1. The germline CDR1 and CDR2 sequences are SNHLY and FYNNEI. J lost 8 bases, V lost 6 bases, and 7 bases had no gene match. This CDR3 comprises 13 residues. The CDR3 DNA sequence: TGTGCCAGCAGCGCCGGGACAGGGCCCGGCTACACCTTC. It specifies CASSAGTGPGYTF.

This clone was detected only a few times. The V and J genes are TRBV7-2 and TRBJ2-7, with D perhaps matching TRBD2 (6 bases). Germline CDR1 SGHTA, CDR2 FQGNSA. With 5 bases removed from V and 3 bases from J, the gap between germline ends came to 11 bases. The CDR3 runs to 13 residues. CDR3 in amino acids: CASSPSGFYEQYF. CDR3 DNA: TGTGCCAGCAGCCCCAGCGGGTTCTACGAGCAGTACTTC.

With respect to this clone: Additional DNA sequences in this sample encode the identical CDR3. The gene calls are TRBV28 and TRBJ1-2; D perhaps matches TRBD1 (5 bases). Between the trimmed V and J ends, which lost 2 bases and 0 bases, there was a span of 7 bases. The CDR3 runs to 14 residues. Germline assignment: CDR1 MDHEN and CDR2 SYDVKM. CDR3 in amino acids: CASSLGGSNYGYTF. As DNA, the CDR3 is TGTGCCAGCAGTTTAGGGGGGTCTAACTATGGCTACACCTTC.

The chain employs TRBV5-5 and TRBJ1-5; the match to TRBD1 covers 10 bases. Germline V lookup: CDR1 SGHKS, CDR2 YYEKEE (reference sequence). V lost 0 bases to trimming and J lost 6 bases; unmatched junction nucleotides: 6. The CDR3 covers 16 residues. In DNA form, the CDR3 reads TGTGCCAGCAGCTTGGGAGGACAGGGGGTGGGTCAGCCCCAGCATTTT. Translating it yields CASSLGGQGVGQPQHF.

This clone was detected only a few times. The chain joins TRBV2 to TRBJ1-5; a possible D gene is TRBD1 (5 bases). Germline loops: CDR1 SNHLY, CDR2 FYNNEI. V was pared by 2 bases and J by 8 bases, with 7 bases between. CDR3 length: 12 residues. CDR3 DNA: TGTGCCAGCAGTGAACCAGGGAAGCCCCAGCATTTT. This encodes CASSEPGKPQHF.

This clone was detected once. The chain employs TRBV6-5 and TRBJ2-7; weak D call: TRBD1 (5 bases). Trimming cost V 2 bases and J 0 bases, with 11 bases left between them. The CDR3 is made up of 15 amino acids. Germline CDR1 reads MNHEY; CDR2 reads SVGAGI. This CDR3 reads CASSYADTFSYEQYF. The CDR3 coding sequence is TGTGCCAGCAGTTACGCGGACACCTTCTCCTACGAGCAGTACTTC.

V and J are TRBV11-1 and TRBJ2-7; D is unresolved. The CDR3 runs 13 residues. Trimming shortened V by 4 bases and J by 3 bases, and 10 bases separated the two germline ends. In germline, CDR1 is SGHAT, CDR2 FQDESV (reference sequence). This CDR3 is CASSYTPRYEQYF. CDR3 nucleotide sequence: TGTGCCAGCAGCTACACGCCCCGCTACGAGCAGTACTTC. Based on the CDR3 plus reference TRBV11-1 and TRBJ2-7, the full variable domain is EAEVAQSPRYKITEKSQAVAFWCDPISGHATLYWYRQILGQGPELLVQFQDESVVDDSQLPKDRFSAERLKGVDSTLKIQPAELGDSAMYLCASSYTPRYEQYFGPGTRLTVT.

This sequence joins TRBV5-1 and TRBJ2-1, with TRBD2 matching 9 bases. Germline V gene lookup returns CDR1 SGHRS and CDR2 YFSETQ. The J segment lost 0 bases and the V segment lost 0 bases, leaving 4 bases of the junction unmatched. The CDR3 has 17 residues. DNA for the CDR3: TGCGCCAGCAGCTTGGGACTAGCGGTTAGCTCCTACAATGAGCAGTTCTTC. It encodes CASSLGLAVSSYNEQFF.

The CDR3 nucleotides are TGTGCCAGCGGGACAAGTGACAGGGGATTCGAAGAGACCCAGTACTTC. Amino acids: CASGTSDRGFEETQYF. The chain couples TRBV7-7 to TRBJ2-5; 8 bases line up with TRBD1. This CDR3 comprises 16 residues. CDR1 is SSHAT and CDR2 is FNYEAQ in the germline V gene (reference sequence). V was clipped by 8 bases and J by 3 bases; unmatched bases: 14.